The subject of this entry is one T cell receptor (beta chain). As yet, its antigen is unknown. Profiling relied on immunoSEQ multiplex PCR, and the TCRdb table lists in-frame clones only, not all of them. The sample has roughly 62,000 clones, 70% seen once; the top ten hold 2.5% to 3%. The data originate from a study of T cell clones after liver transplantation. Study information: In this trial, immunosuppression withdrawal was attempted within 2 years of liver transplant. TCRbeta sequencing after a pre-transplant mixed lymphocyte reaction identified graft-donor-reactive clones, later tracked in post-transplant blood.

Study results and caveats: The donor-reactive repertoire was only partly measurable in a couple of subjects, lacking donor cells.

Trimming removed 7 bases from V and 1 base from J, with 23 bases in between. In germline, CDR1 is WNHNN, CDR2 SYGVQD (reference sequence). The length of the CDR3 is 17 residues. This chain uses TRBV10-1 with TRBJ2-7; unclear D gene. The sequence was obtained from a human patient who received a liver transplant. Some T cells may have come from the graft donor. Sequenced here: CD4+ T cells from blood, sampled at the approximately 16-month timepoint. CDR3 amino acids: CASIGRRDGRNSYEQYF. The CDR3 DNA reads as TGCGCCAGCATAGGGCGTAGGGATGGACGGAATTCCTACGAGCAGTACTTC.